Listed below are T cell receptor beta chains from one sample, sequenced in a study of CXCR4 blockade with PD-1 therapy in pancreatic cancer. Repertoires were generated with immunoSEQ multiplex PCR, while TCRdb's copy carries only in-frame clones and drops some. The data hold roughly 3,500 clones, with 41% observed a single time. The sample consisted of tumor tissue. All receptors derive from a human donor with pancreatic ductal adenocarcinoma. The CDR3 runs from the conserved cysteine through the conserved F or W. A D gene is named only where the DNA matches it firmly.

CDR3 protein	V gene	D gene
CASTPHLPFGSDEQFF	TRBV6-8	NA
CASSTSLGVNTEAFF	TRBV18	NA
CASSQAEGSHEQYF	TRBV1	NA
CASSVLASGVVDTQYF	TRBV9	TRBD2
CASSPFATNQPQHF	TRBV18	NA
CASSSSRLAGSSYNEQFF	TRBV6-8	TRBD2
CASSHTDTIYEQYF	TRBV4-1	NA
CASSETSGGYNEQFF	TRBV6-8	TRBD2
CASSPGQGALRGELFF	TRBV18	TRBD1
CASSQDWGRDSPGDTQYF	TRBV1	NA
CASISRGTDTQYF	TRBV19	NA
CASSISRDTEAFF	TRBV19	NA
CASSLSTGPEAFF	TRBV18	TRBD1
CASGEGYGSYEQYF	TRBV10-2	TRBD2
CASSLAYARGQETQYF	TRBV7-6	TRBD1
CASSRTTGTNSPLHF	TRBV19	TRBD1
CASSSPGLGTEAFF	TRBV28	NA
CSVATAGYEQYF	TRBV29-1	NA
CASSPPGQGSYNEQFF	TRBV18	TRBD1
CSSGGQGRDEQFF	TRBV29-1	TRBD1
CASSLRHGAGDEQYF	TRBV4-1	NA
CASSPGTSGGTDTQYF	TRBV11-3	TRBD2
CASSFSPWGLASYEQYF	TRBV6-8	TRBD2
CASRPGGGRLNTEAFF	TRBV19	NA
CASSLQGGQPQHF	TRBV28	TRBD1
CASSRSSGVYEQYF	TRBV16	NA
CASSPTGGPNEKLFF	TRBV18	TRBD1
CASSPTGPDASPLHF	TRBV18	NA
CSVRTGTYEQYF	TRBV29-1	TRBD1
CASSQFVGTGGNEQFF	TRBV16	TRBD1
CSSTGLGYNEQFF	TRBV29-1	TRBD1
CASSQGTSGGETQYF	TRBV5-1	TRBD2
CASSVVDDHMEAFF	TRBV9	NA
CASSPSGQGNQPQHF	TRBV19	TRBD1
CSVSTSGGFNEQFF	TRBV29-1	TRBD2
CASSLLADTQYF	TRBV28	NA
CASRSGFYGYTF	TRBV19	NA